The T cell receptor (beta chain) described here comes from a study of T cells in Graves' hyperthyroidism and ophthalmopathy (dated by TCRdb to between 2017 and 2020). Background for the entire study: Peripheral blood was collected at initial diagnosis, before any treatment. After sampling, hyperthyroidism patients received methimazole starting at 30 mg daily, and ophthalmopathy patients received high-dose intravenous methylprednisolone. The 100 discovery patients were randomly split 7:3 into training and test sets. TCR V-J signatures able to tell the groups apart were searched for in a discovery cohort of 100 patients, of whom approximately 40 had Graves' ophthalmopathy and roughly 59 had stable Graves' hyperthyroidism. Whether ophthalmopathy could be predicted prospectively was tested in an independent validation cohort made up of approximately 19 hyperthyroidism patients plus 17 patients who later progressed to ophthalmopathy. In addition, the study compared T-cell repertoires in thyroid tissue and in blood from about six Graves' hyperthyroidism patients. According to the paper, TCR Vbeta CDR3 sequencing was carried out on more than 120 peripheral blood samples, which came from under 50 ophthalmopathy, under 85 hyperthyroidism and roughly 17 progressor patients. General study outcomes and caveats: During validation, the model predicted progression to ophthalmopathy a median of around 6 months ahead of onset, with around 70% sensitivity and around 73% specificity. A model built on a 13 V-J signature distinguished ophthalmopathy from stable hyperthyroidism, reaching roughly 88% sensitivity and around 81% specificity in cross-validation and 80%/75% in testing. Blood samples also contained most of the expanded thyroid clonotypes (frequency above 0.001), which suggests that blood repertoires may reflect thyroid immune responses. No statistical method was used to fix the sample size in advance, and group allocation was not hidden from the investigators.

The TCR beta CDR3 regions were amplified from the RNA transcripts. For the first round of RT-PCR on the TCR CDR3, the HTBI primer set was used together with the Qiagen OneStep RT-PCR kit. Libraries were constructed in a second round of multiplex PCR, after which size selection and purification were performed. Sequencing of the libraries was done on an Illumina HiSeq2000 using paired-end 100 bp reads. Under the source paper's analysis protocol: SOAPnuke was used to process the raw data, with reads discarded if the reads contained adapters or uncalled bases, had a mean Phred below 15, or lacked an exact constant-primer or identifier match. COPE v1.2.5 was used to merge high-quality paired reads, and clonotypes were defined as unique nucleotide sequences. Clonotypes were aligned to IMGT TRBV, TRBD and TRBJ reference segments using MiTCR v1.1. Only V-J combinations with frequency above 0.0001, covering about 99% of repertoires, were analysed. The TCS score was defined as F50 (clonal expansion) divided by E x V (chaos), with BLOSUM62-based TCRdist calculated between CDR3 peptides within each V-J. Welch's t-statistics and random forest reduced roughly 500 V-J features to roughly 13, which were used in a naive Bayes classifier (R e1071). TCRdb cleaned the public reads at Q25 with fastp, built clones with MiXCR and kept in-frame beta chains. CDR3 protein duplicates are merged, each entry listing the most common genes and DNA. TCRdb assigned the V and J calls; the authors' analysis was not used. This sample comprises hundreds of thousands of distinct CDR3 sequences, roughly 14% of them detected only once. Just under 8% of the sample is held by the ten biggest clonotypes.

Trimming takes 4 bases off V and 0 bases off J; junction bases not matched to a gene: 2. CDR1 and CDR2, per the germline V gene, are SNHLY and FYNNEI. The CDR3 measures 15 amino acids from cysteine to phenylalanine. The read is trimmed to its CDR3 DNA, 45 bases read in frame from base 1. Ten or more counts support this clonotype. What this receptor recognizes is not known. Base-call qualities are not available, and no considerably larger clone is one nucleotide away. A patient counted as having stable Graves' hyperthyroidism if no progression to ophthalmopathy occurred over 18 months of follow-up. Hyperthyroidism patients were newly diagnosed, with disease duration under 2 months, and aged 18 to 65 years. Any patient with an uncontrolled infection, another autoimmune disease, pregnancy or lactation was excluded. Diagnoses were established on the basis of clinical symptoms, serum thyroxine and TRAb, thyroid ultrasound, and orbital computed tomography. PBMCs were isolated from about 9 ml of fresh peripheral blood by Ficoll-Paque density gradient centrifugation. Trizol reagent was used to extract total RNA, and RNA quality was then checked on an Agilent 2100 Bioanalyzer.

Sequencing was carried out using blood. This clonotype was obtained from a woman between 18 and 29 years old with Graves' hyperthyroidism. The rearranged chain carries TRBV2 and TRBJ1-5; 8 junctional bases match TRBD1. The CDR3 region reads CASSGTGNSNQPQHF. The DNA sequence is given as TGTGCCAGCAGTGGGACAGGGAATAGCAATCAGCCCCAGCATTTT.